The 3 T cell receptor beta chains below all came from one sample that was sequenced in a study. MiXCR was run by TCRdb on the RT-PCR reads, yielding one entry per CDR3 protein. This sample yields 550,000 to 750,000 distinct CDR3 sequences, of which 13% to 15% are seen a single time; 3.6% belongs to the top ten. The sample was memory CD4+ T cells from blood. The receptor set was obtained from a female donor in good health, serving as a healthy control.

This clonotype was seen at least ten times. The genes are TRBV2 and TRBJ2-1, with a tentative D call TRBD2 (6 bases). V shed 5 bases and J shed 8 bases, with 13 bases lying between them. This CDR3 comprises 13 residues. From germline, CDR1 is SNHLY and CDR2 FYNNEI. In nucleotides, the CDR3 is TGTGCCAGCAGTCCCGGGACTGTGTATGAGCAGTTCTTC. This encodes CASSPGTVYEQFF.

The chain uses TRBV19 and TRBJ2-1; 9 nucleotides align to TRBD1. The CDR3 loop spans 14 amino acids. After removal of 10 bases from V and 5 bases from J, the junction contained 9 bases not matched to a gene. Germline V gene data show CDR1 as LNHDA and CDR2 as SQIVND (reference sequence). CDR3 in amino acids: CATTTWDRDNEQFF. Written as DNA, the CDR3 is TGTGCCACCACGACCTGGGACAGGGACAATGAGCAGTTCTTC.

This clonotype has more than one count but fewer than ten. The chain is built from TRBV20-1 and TRBJ2-7; D is possibly TRBD1 (6 bases). There are 12 residues in the CDR3. The V and J ends lost 3 bases and 3 bases respectively, with 9 bases between them. Germline CDR1 and CDR2: DFQATT and SNEGSKA (reference sequence). The CDR3 is CSARGTSYEQYF. The CDR3 nucleotides are TGCAGTGCTAGGGGGACAAGCTACGAGCAGTACTTC.